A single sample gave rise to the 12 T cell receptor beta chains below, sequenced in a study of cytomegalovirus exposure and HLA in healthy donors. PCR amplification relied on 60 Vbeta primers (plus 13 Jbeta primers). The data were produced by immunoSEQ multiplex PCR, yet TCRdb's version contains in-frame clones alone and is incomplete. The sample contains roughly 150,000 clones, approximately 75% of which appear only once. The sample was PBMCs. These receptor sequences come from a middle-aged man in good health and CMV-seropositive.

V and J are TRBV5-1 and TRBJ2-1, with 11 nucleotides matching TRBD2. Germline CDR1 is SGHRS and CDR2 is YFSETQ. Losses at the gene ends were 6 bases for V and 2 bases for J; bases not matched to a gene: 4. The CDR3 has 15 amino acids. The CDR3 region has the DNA TGCGCCAGCAACCCACTAGCGGGGGCCTACAATGAGCAGTTCTTC. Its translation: CASNPLAGAYNEQFF.

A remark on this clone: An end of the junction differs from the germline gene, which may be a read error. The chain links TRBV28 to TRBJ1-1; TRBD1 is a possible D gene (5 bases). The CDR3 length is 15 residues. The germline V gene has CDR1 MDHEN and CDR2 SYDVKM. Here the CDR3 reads CASRLLGDSITEAFF. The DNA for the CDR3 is TGTGCCAGCAGATTATTAGGGGACTCGATCACTGAAGCTTTCTTT.

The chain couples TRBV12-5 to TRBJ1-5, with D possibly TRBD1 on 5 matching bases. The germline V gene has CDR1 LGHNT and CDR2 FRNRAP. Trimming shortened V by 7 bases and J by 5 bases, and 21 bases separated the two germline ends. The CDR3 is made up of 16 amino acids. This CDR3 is CASDPGGGRPDQPQHF. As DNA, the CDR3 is TGTGCTAGTGACCCCGGGGGAGGGCGGCCGGATCAGCCCCAGCATTTT. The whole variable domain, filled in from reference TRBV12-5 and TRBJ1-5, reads DARVTQTPRHKVTEMGQEVTMRCQPILGHNTVFWYRQTMMQGLELLAYFRNRAPLDDSGMPKDRFSAEMPDATLATLKIQPSEPRDSAVYFCASDPGGGRPDQPQHFGDGTRLSIL.

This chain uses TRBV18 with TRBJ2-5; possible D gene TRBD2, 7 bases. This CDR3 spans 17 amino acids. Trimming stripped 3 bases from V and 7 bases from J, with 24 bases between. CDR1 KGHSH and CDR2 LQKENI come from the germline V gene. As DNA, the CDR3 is TGTGCCAGCTCACCCCCTTTCAGCGGGGCCACGACAGGGACCCAGTACTTC. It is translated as CASSPPFSGATTGTQYF.

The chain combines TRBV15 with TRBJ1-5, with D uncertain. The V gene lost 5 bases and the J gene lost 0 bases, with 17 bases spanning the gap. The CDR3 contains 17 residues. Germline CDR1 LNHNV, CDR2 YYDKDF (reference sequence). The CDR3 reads CATSDTTRKYSNQPQHF. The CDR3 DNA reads TGTGCCACCAGCGATACTACACGGAAGTATAGCAATCAGCCCCAGCATTTT.

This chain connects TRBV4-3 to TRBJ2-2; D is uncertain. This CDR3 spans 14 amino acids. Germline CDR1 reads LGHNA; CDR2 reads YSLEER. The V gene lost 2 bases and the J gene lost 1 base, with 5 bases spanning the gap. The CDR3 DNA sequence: TGCGCCAGCAGCCAACGACAGAACACCGGGGAGCTGTTTTTT. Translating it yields CASSQRQNTGELFF.

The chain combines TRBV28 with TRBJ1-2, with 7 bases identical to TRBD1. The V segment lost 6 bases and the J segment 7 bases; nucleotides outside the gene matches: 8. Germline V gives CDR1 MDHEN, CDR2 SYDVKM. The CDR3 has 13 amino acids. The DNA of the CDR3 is TGTGCCAGCAGCTTCGACAGGGAAGTTGGCTACACCTTC. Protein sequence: CASSFDREVGYTF.

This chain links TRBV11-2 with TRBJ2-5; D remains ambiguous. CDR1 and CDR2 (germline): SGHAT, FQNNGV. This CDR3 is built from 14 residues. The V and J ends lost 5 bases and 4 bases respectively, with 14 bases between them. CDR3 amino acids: CASSPQWAAETQYF. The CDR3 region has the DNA TGTGCCAGCAGCCCACAGTGGGCTGCAGAGACCCAGTACTTC. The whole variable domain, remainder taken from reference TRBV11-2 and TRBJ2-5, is EAGVAQSPRYKIIEKRQSVAFWCNPISGHATLYWYQQILGQGPKLLIQFQNNGVVDDSQLPKDRFSAERLKGVDSTLKIQPAKLEDSAVYLCASSPQWAAETQYFGPGTRLLVL.

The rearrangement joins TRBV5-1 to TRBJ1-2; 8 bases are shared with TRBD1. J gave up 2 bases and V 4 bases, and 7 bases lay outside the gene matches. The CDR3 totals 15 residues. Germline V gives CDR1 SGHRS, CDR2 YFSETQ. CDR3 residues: CASSGTGGKNYGYTF. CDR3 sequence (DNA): TGCGCCAGCAGCGGAACAGGGGGGAAAAACTATGGCTACACCTTC.

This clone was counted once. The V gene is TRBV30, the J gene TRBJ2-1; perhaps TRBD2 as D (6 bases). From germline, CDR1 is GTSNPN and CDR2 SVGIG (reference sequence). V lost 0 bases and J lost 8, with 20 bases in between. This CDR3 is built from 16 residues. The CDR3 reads CAWSVPATRFTHEQFF. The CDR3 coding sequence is TGTGCCTGGAGTGTCCCCGCGACTAGGTTCACCCATGAGCAGTTCTTC.

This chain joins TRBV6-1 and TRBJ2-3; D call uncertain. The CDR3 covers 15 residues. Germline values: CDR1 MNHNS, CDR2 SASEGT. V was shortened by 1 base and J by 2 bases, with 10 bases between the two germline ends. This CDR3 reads CASSEVHATTDTQYF. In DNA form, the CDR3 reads TGTGCCAGCAGTGAAGTGCACGCTACCACAGATACGCAGTATTTT.

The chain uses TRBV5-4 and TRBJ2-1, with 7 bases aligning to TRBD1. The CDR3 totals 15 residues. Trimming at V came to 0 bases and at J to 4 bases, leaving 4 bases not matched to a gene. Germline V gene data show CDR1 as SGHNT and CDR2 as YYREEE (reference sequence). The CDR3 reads CASSLEGQAYNEQFF. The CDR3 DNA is TGTGCCAGCAGCTTGGAAGGACAGGCATACAATGAGCAGTTCTTC.